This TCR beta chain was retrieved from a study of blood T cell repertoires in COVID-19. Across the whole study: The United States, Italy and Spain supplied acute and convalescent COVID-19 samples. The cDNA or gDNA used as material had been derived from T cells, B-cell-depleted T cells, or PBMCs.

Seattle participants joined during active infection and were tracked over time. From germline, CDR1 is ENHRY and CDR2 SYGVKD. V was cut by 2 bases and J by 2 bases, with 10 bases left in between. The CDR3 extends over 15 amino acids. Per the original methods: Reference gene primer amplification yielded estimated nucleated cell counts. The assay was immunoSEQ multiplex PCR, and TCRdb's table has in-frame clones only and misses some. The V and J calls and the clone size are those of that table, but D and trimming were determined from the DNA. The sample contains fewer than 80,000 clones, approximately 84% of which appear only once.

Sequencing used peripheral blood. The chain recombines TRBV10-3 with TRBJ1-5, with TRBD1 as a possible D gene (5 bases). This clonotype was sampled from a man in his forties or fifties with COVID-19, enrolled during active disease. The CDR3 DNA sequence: TGTGCCATCAGTGAGGGCCCCAGGGGCAATCAGCCCCAGCATTTT. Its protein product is CAISEGPRGNQPQHF.